The next 18 T cell receptor beta chains were all read from a single sample in a study of regulatory T cells in long-lasting Graves disease. The time point denotes: newly diagnosed GD, antithyroid drugs for less than 3 months. There was RNA extracted from PBMCs, and the TCR library was made from it. Sequencing libraries for TCR beta were prepared with iRepertoire HTBI primers and Arm-PCR of CDR3 regions. From the multiplex PCR reads, TCRdb called clonotypes with MiXCR, one entry per CDR3 protein. Of about 520,000 distinct CDR3 sequences listed, 12% were seen once; the top ten hold almost 9%. These same records also appear under a second study, on T cells in Graves' hyperthyroidism and ophthalmopathy.

The sequences come from peripheral blood mononuclear cells (PBMCs), collected at new diagnosis, from a patient treated with antithyroid drugs. These receptors all stem from a woman in her twenties or thirties with Graves disease.

This clonotype occurred many times. The chain uses TRBV19 and TRBJ1-1; D ambiguous. Trimming pared 6 bases from V and 0 bases from J, leaving 11 bases between. The CDR3 sequence is 14 residues long. In germline, CDR1 is LNHDA, CDR2 SQIVND (reference sequence). The CDR3 DNA follows: TGTGCCAGTAGAGCCTTTATTATGAACACTGAAGCTTTCTTT. This sequence encodes CASRAFIMNTEAFF.

This clonotype was counted only a few times. This rearrangement joins TRBV28 to TRBJ2-2, with 13 bases fitting TRBD2. V gave up 4 bases and J gave up 9 bases; unmatched junction bases: 5. The CDR3 length is 15 residues. Germline CDR1 is MDHEN and CDR2 is SYDVKM. CDR3: CASSSRLAGGRELFF. DNA for the CDR3: TGTGCCAGCAGTTCGCGACTAGCGGGAGGCAGGGAGCTGTTTTTT.

This clonotype appeared many times. The rearrangement joins TRBV18 to TRBJ2-3; 8 bases line up with TRBD1. The CDR3 has 18 residues. Germline V gene data show CDR1 as KGHSH and CDR2 as LQKENI. J was trimmed by 0 bases and V by 4 bases; bases with no gene match: 12. Here the CDR3 DNA reads TGTGCCAGCTCACTCCTACACGACAGGGGTTGGAGCACAGATACGCAGTATTTT. Protein product: CASSLLHDRGWSTDTQYF.

The sample holds a few counts of this clonotype. The rearrangement uses TRBV9 and TRBJ2-1; TRBD2 aligns across 8 bases. This CDR3 is built from 16 residues. Unmatched junction bases numbered 11, after V lost 3 bases and J lost 6 bases. Germline V gene data show CDR1 as SGDLS and CDR2 as YYNGEE. The CDR3, as DNA: TGTGCCAGCAGCGCCGGCGGCGGGAGGCCGGTCAATGAGCAGTTCTTC. This gives the protein CASSAGGGRPVNEQFF.

V gene TRBV9 combines with J gene TRBJ2-5; D gene unclear. CDR3 length: 12 residues. V was pared by 3 bases and J by 6 bases, with 9 bases between. Germline V gene data show CDR1 as SGDLS and CDR2 as YYNGEE. The CDR3 region is CASSDLSQTQYF. CDR3 bases: TGTGCCAGCAGCGACCTATCCCAGACCCAGTACTTC. The full variable domain, with the rest looked up from reference TRBV9 and TRBJ2-5, is DSGVTQTPKHLITATGQRVTLRCSPRSGDLSVYWYQQSLDQGLQFLIQYYNGEERAKGNILERFSAQQFPDLHSELNLSSLELGDSALYFCASSDLSQTQYFGPGTRLLVL.

Only a few counts were recorded for this clonotype. The rearrangement links TRBV5-1 to TRBJ2-3; 8 bases agree with TRBD2. Germline V lookup: CDR1 SGHRS, CDR2 YFSETQ. This CDR3 has 14 residues. The trim removed 0 bases at V and 5 bases at J, leaving 2 bases unmatched. This CDR3 is CASSLDSGRDTQYF. CDR3 nucleotides: TGCGCCAGCAGCTTGGACAGCGGGAGAGATACGCAGTATTTT.

This clonotype showed up many times. The V gene is TRBV9, the J gene TRBJ2-7, with D perhaps matching TRBD1 or TRBD2 (5 bases each). This CDR3 spans 13 amino acids. Germline V gene sequence: CDR1 SGDLS, CDR2 YYNGEE. V lost 1 base and J 5 bases, leaving 10 bases between the germline ends. Here the CDR3 reads CASSVPGPHEQYF. The CDR3 DNA follows: TGTGCCAGCAGCGTACCGGGACCCCACGAGCAGTACTTC.

The V gene is TRBV20-1, the J gene TRBJ2-3; TRBD2 matches at 9 bases. This CDR3 has 13 amino acids. Germline CDR1 DFQATT, CDR2 SNEGSKA (reference sequence). V dropped 6 bases and J dropped 5; count of bases not matched to a gene: 6. The CDR3 spells CSAEAGGVDTQYF. CDR3 sequence (DNA): TGCAGTGCCGAGGCGGGAGGGGTAGATACGCAGTATTTT.

This clonotype was detected many times. The rearrangement uses TRBV9 and TRBJ2-5, with 11 bases identical to TRBD1. Per germline, CDR1 SGDLS and CDR2 YYNGEE. Trimming cost V 2 bases and J 4 bases; bases outside gene matches: 4. This CDR3 is built from 15 residues. The CDR3 nucleotides are TGTGCCAGCAGCGTTGACGGGACAGGGGGAGAGACCCAGTACTTC. Its translation: CASSVDGTGGETQYF.

This clonotype occurred many times. The V call is TRBV28, the J call TRBJ1-1; tentatively, D is TRBD1 (6 bases). This CDR3 is 15 amino acids long. V dropped 10 bases and J dropped 5 bases, with 23 bases sitting between them. The germline gives CDR1 MDHEN, CDR2 SYDVKM. DNA of the CDR3: TGTGCCATCAAACTATTACAGGGTGGAAGGACTGAAGCTTTCTTT. It specifies CAIKLLQGGRTEAFF.

This clonotype was seen many times. J is TRBJ1-1 and V is TRBV7-8, with unresolved D. The CDR3 extends over 16 amino acids. Germline CDR1 and CDR2: SGHVS and FQNEAQ. Trimming shortened V by 1 base and J by 0 bases, and 12 bases separated the two germline ends. CDR3 amino acids: CASSLGLLGLNTEAFF. In nucleotides, the CDR3 is TGTGCCAGCAGCTTAGGTCTTCTGGGGTTGAACACTGAAGCTTTCTTT.

A few counts support this clonotype. This chain links TRBV7-9 with TRBJ1-5; a weak D match, TRBD1 (5 bases). The germline CDR1 and CDR2 sequences are SEHNR and FQNEAQ (reference sequence). The V end was cut by 4 bases, the J end by 4 bases, with 14 bases between. The CDR3 is 15 amino acids. CDR3 nucleotide sequence: TGTGCCAGCAGCTCAAGAGAGGGGCTTAATCAGCCCCAGCATTTT. It is translated as CASSSREGLNQPQHF. The full variable domain, with the rest looked up from reference TRBV7-9 and TRBJ1-5, is DTGVSQNPRHKITKRGQNVTFRCDPISEHNRLYWYRQTLGQGPEFLTYFQNEAQLEKSRLLSDRFSAERPKGSFSTLEIQRTEQGDSAMYLCASSSREGLNQPQHFGDGTRLSIL.

In its sample, this clonotype was seen many times. This rearrangement joins TRBV7-2 to TRBJ2-7; 14 nucleotides line up with TRBD2. Germline V gene lookup returns CDR1 SGHTA and CDR2 FQGNSA. The ends lost 2 bases at V and 2 bases at J; junction bases unmatched: 8. This CDR3 region has 18 residues. CDR3 protein: CASSLIRTSGRLPYEQYF. The CDR3, as DNA: TGTGCCAGCAGCTTAATAAGGACTAGCGGGAGGTTACCCTACGAGCAGTACTTC.

This clonotype has a count of ten or more. The rearrangement links TRBV18 to TRBJ1-1; a possible D gene is TRBD1 (5 bases). The germline V gene has CDR1 KGHSH and CDR2 LQKENI. The germline V and J ends were trimmed by 3 bases and 2 bases, with 13 bases remaining between them. The CDR3 spans 15 residues. CDR3 in amino acids: CASSPGPTLNTEAFF. The CDR3 DNA follows: TGTGCCAGCTCACCGGGACCGACCTTAAACACTGAAGCTTTCTTT.

This clonotype has at least ten counts. V gene TRBV28 combines with J gene TRBJ2-1; 8 bases fit TRBD1. V lost 6 bases to trimming and J lost 5 bases; unmatched junction nucleotides: 15. The CDR3 sequence is 17 residues long. CDR1 MDHEN and CDR2 SYDVKM come from the germline V gene. This chain's CDR3 is CASSLRYRGRLNNEQFF. CDR3 bases: TGTGCCAGCAGCCTTAGGTACAGGGGGAGGTTGAACAATGAGCAGTTCTTC.

The chain combines TRBV19 with TRBJ1-2, with D unresolved. Germline V gene sequence: CDR1 LNHDA, CDR2 SQIVND (reference sequence). V was shortened by 0 bases and J by 2 bases, with 7 bases between the two germline ends. The CDR3 spans 14 residues. The chain's CDR3 is CASSIDQGNYGYTF. The CDR3 DNA follows: TGTGCCAGTAGTATAGATCAAGGGAACTATGGCTACACCTTC.

The table lists this clonotype with many counts. The chain links TRBV12-5 to TRBJ2-1, with D perhaps TRBD1 or TRBD2 (5 bases each). The CDR3 runs to 22 residues. V was trimmed by 0 bases and J by 0 bases, leaving 27 bases between them. CDR1 is LGHNT and CDR2 is FRNRAP in the germline V gene. Here the CDR3 DNA reads TGTGCTAGTGGTTTGGTCTCGGGGCAGGGTGGGTCTAAGGCGCCCTCCTACAATGAGCAGTTCTTC. As protein: CASGLVSGQGGSKAPSYNEQFF.

This clonotype turned up a few times. V and J are TRBV15 and TRBJ1-1; a weak D match, TRBD1 (6 bases). CDR3 length equals 15 residues. Germline CDR1 is LNHNV and CDR2 is YYDKDF (reference sequence). Trimming cost V 0 bases and J 4 bases, with 12 bases left between them. The CDR3, as DNA: TGTGCCACCAGCAGAGATAAGGGGGTCGGCACTGAAGCTTTCTTT. Translated, it gives CATSRDKGVGTEAFF.